This T cell receptor beta chain was profiled in a study of blood T cell repertoires in COVID-19. The wider study: Some COVID-19 samples were acute and others convalescent; all came from the United States, Italy and Spain. From T cells, B-cell-depleted T cells, or PBMCs came the material, which was cDNA or gDNA.

Per the authors' pipeline: From reference gene primer amplification, estimates of nucleated cell counts were derived. Using immunoSEQ multiplex PCR, the repertoire was profiled, and TCRdb retains in-frame clones only, with some absent. V, J and clone size are those of that table, while D and trimming were read from the DNA. The data show approximately 150,000 clones, with about 88% seen just once and more than 0.85% held by the top ten. The CDR3 loop spans 18 amino acids. J was trimmed by 2 bases and V by 0 bases; bases with no gene match: 9. Germline CDR1 is LGHNA and CDR2 is YSLEER. What was sequenced was peripheral blood. The clonotype originates from a man aged 35-49 years with acute or convalescent COVID-19. This chain connects TRBV4-3 to TRBJ2-3; 9 bases map to TRBD2. CDR3 sequence: CASSQDANPSGATDTQYF. The CDR3 DNA reads as TGCGCCAGCAGCCAAGACGCAAATCCTAGCGGGGCCACAGATACGCAGTATTTT.